The source of this TCR beta chain is a study of T cells after yellow fever vaccination (dated by TCRdb to the late 2010s). Study-level background: The SMART-Seq v4 Ultra Low Input RNA kit was used to prepare libraries from fractions with low cell numbers. To follow T-cell clones before and after primary and booster YFV17D yellow fever vaccination, bulk TCR alpha and beta repertoires were sequenced over time. Two healthy male donors, one aged 18 to 30 and one aged 30 to 40 years, made up the cohort. Bulk PBMC replicates and cell subsets were isolated from blood drawn at multiple timepoints before and after both primary and secondary immunization. General findings and caveats noted by the study authors: Because only a couple of donors were included in the study, the extent to which the findings can be generalized is limited. The secondary T-cell response was weaker than the primary response but faster, peaking on day 5 instead of day 15. A small share of clonotypes occurred in both CD4 and CD8 compartments, likely arising from convergent recombination. Because abundant contaminating clonotypes from the bulk population could be contained in FACS-sorted repertoires, computational filtering was required. After the booster, most of the clones that had expanded following primary vaccination were detected again (96% of CD4 and around 90% of CD8), which suggests that memory was broadly maintained.

TCR cDNA was synthesized by 5'RACE template switching, which introduced a universal primer site and unique molecular identifiers. Priming for cDNA synthesis came from both the TCR alpha and TCR beta constant segments. Two PCR steps were used to amplify libraries, with sample barcodes and sequencing adapters being added in the second step. Sequencing of the libraries was done on either Illumina HiSeq 2500 (2x100 bp) or NovaSeq (2x150 bp). In the source study's methods: MIGEC handled demultiplexing of reads and collapsing into UMI consensus sequences, while MiXCR performed V(D)J alignment. Using edgeR on replicate PBMC samples, clonotypes were called vaccine-responding if FDR was below 0.01 and the log2 fold change was above 5 up to day 15. CD4 or CD8 identity was assigned to each bulk clonotype according to whether the clonotype was present at higher abundance in the sequenced CD4 repertoire or the sequenced CD8 repertoire. Through fastp at Q25 and MiXCR, TCRdb rebuilt clones from the public reads, retaining in-frame beta chains. CDR3 protein sequences are deduplicated, and each keeps its most common genes and DNA. The V and J calls here are based on TCRdb, not the publication. In this sample the table shows approximately 150,000 distinct CDR3 sequences, approximately 6.2% of which occur a single time. 2.9% of the sample goes to the ten largest clones.

This specimen's treatment or condition label, per the study, means: live attenuated yellow fever vaccine strain. PBMCs were isolated from peripheral blood using a standard Ficoll-Paque protocol. Dynabeads CD4 and CD8 positive selection kits were used to isolate CD4 and CD8 T-cell fractions. TriZol was used to extract RNA from bulk PBMCs, CD4 and CD8 fractions, and dextramer-positive and dextramer-negative fractions. This clonotype was counted ten times or more. Its specific antigen is unknown. The input lacks base qualities; no much larger clone sits a single base away. Cut back by 5 bases and 2 bases, the V and J ends lie 16 bases apart. CDR1 SGHAT and CDR2 FQDESV are derived from the germline V gene (reference sequence). The CDR3 starts with the cysteine, ends with the phenylalanine, and has 15 residues. Only the CDR3 DNA is retained, 45 bases long and in frame from the first base.

This chain joins TRBV11-1 to TRBJ2-7, and perhaps TRBD1 as D gene, on 6 matching bases. Sequenced material: CD4+ T cells sorted from PBMCs, taken on the day of the first yellow fever vaccination. This clonotype was sampled from a man aged 18 to 30 who received the YFV17D yellow fever vaccine. Read as DNA, the sequence is TGTGCCAGCAGCCCCTACTACCGGGACACCTACGAGCAGTACTTC. Translated, this is CASSPYYRDTYEQYF.